Included here is one T cell receptor (beta chain) sequence, with context. Antigen unknown. The PCR ran on 60 Vbeta and 13 Jbeta primers. Sequenced by immunoSEQ multiplex PCR; TCRdb stores in-frame clones only, minus some. Of roughly 130,000 clones listed, over 70% are singletons. The data derive from a study of cytomegalovirus exposure and HLA in healthy donors. Study findings and constraints: Rarity characterized most TCR sequences, yet some public TCRs appeared in many donors. Per published reports, the classifier diagnosed cytomegalovirus status with high specificity and sensitivity.

V lost 4 bases and J lost 2, with 17 bases in between. The V gene's germline CDR1 is SEHNR and CDR2 FQNEAQ (reference sequence). This CDR3 is built from 17 residues. The sample taken for sequencing was PBMCs. This chain joins TRBV7-9 and TRBJ2-2; perhaps TRBD2 as D (7 bases). The sequence was obtained from an older woman in good health and CMV-seropositive. The CDR3 sequence is CASSSVVGGANTGELFF. The CDR3 DNA follows: TGTGCCAGCAGCTCCGTGGTGGGGGGGGCAAACACCGGGGAGCTGTTTTTT.